This TCR beta chain was sequenced during a study of beta chain features in type 1 diabetes. The study, taken as a whole, reports: VDJ junctions from patients with type 1 diabetes contained fewer insertions and more deletions. HLA effects on TCRB rearrangement stayed unresolved here.

The sequenced template was cDNA made from the entire isolated RNA. The table came from immunoSEQ multiplex PCR; TCRdb's copy has only in-frame clones and leaves some out. The table has about 360,000 clones, around 12% seen once. A single heparinised draw of around 110 mL on average was taken per donor. Remarks on this clone: What it recognizes is unknown.

The clonotype originates from a man aged 18 to 30 in good health. The sample taken for sequencing was naive CD4+ T cells from blood.

The CDR3 nucleotides read TGTGCCAGTAGTTCGCCCCGGGACATGAAGTTCTTC. The encoded protein is CASSSPRDMKFF. The chain carries TRBV19 and TRBJ2-1; D may be TRBD1 (6 bases). CDR3 size: 12 residues. V lost 5 bases and J lost 14, with 16 bases in between. Looked up from germline, CDR1 is LNHDA and CDR2 is SQIVND (reference sequence). The whole variable domain, remainder taken from reference TRBV19 and TRBJ2-1, is DGGITQSPKYLFRKEGQNVTLSCEQNLNHDAMYWYRQDPGQGLRLIYYSQIVNDFQKGDIAEGYSVSREKKESFPLTVTSAQKNPTAFYLCASSSPRDMKFFGPGTRLTVL.